Below are 9 T cell receptor beta chains sequenced from a single sample in a study of blood T cell repertoires in COVID-19 (dated by TCRdb to 2019 to 2021). Library prep was done by the immunoSEQ multiplex PCR assay. TCRdb obtained this table from immuneACCESS and retained in-frame rearrangements with V and J assigned. These tables miss some clones; where compared with another copy, unresolved V genes account for less than half of the shortfall, and the remainder is unexplained. The sample profile shows 310,000 or so clones; about four fifths of them were found once. The leading ten clones occupy about 1.2% of the sample. The source material was peripheral blood. The receptors here all came from a woman aged 45-60 years with acute or convalescent COVID-19.

The gene calls are TRBV5-5 and TRBJ1-5, with a possible D match to TRBD1 (5 bases). Germline V lookup: CDR1 SGHKS, CDR2 YYEKEE (reference sequence). Trimming took 4 bases from V and 0 from J, leaving 26 bases between them. The CDR3 totals 20 residues. The CDR3 coding sequence is TGTGCCAGCAGCGGGGGGTTGACGGGCCCGATGTATTATAGCAATCAGCCCCAGCATTTT. Encoded protein: CASSGGLTGPMYYSNQPQHF.

The chain is built from TRBV11-3 and TRBJ2-2, with TRBD2 matching over 7 bases. The germline V gene encodes CDR1 SGHNT and CDR2 YENEEA. This CDR3 region has 13 residues. With V trimmed by 5 bases and J by 7 bases, 4 bases remained unmatched. The CDR3: CASSRERGGELFF. The CDR3 nucleotides are TGTGCCAGCAGCCGCGAGCGGGGCGGGGAGCTGTTTTTT.

This clone was recorded a few times. The chain is built from TRBV11-2 and TRBJ2-2; unclear D gene. Germline V gene data show CDR1 as SGHAT and CDR2 as FQNNGV. The length of the CDR3 is 13 residues. Trimming left V 6 bases short and J 6 bases short, with 11 bases between. The CDR3 DNA is TGTGCCAGCAGTACTGTTTTGGCCGGGGAGCTGTTTTTT. Translation: CASSTVLAGELFF.

The chain has TRBV5-1 and TRBJ1-1; 8 positions match TRBD1. This CDR3 comprises 16 residues. V lost 3 bases and J lost 0; bases outside the gene matches: 7. Germline loops: CDR1 SGHRS, CDR2 YFSETQ. CDR3 protein: CASSSDRGLVNTEAFF. In DNA form, the CDR3 reads TGCGCCAGCAGCTCCGACAGGGGCCTTGTGAACACTGAAGCTTTCTTT.

This chain connects TRBV3-1 (or the pseudogene TRBV3-2) to TRBJ1-5; 10 bases map to TRBD1. V was clipped by 4 bases and J by 0 bases; unmatched bases: 3. Germline lookup yields CDR1 LGHDT and CDR2 YNNKEL (reference sequence). The CDR3 totals 16 residues. CDR3: CASSPGDRGSNQPQHF. The CDR3 region has the DNA TGTGCCAGCAGCCCGGGGGACAGGGGTAGCAATCAGCCCCAGCATTTT.

The V gene is TRBV3-1 (or the pseudogene TRBV3-2), the J gene TRBJ2-1, with D perhaps TRBD2 (7 bases). V was pared by 1 base and J by 9 bases, with 10 bases between. Germline V gene sequence: CDR1 LGHDT, CDR2 YNNKEL (reference sequence). CDR3 length: 13 amino acids. In DNA, the CDR3 is TGTGCCAGCAGCCAAGCGGGGGGCGGTGAGCAGTTCTTC. Protein sequence: CASSQAGGGEQFF.

The chain joins TRBV30 to TRBJ1-5; 7 bases match TRBD1. The CDR3 runs to 15 residues. The ends lost 0 bases at V and 2 bases at J; junction bases unmatched: 4. Germline V gene lookup returns CDR1 GTSNPN and CDR2 SVGIG (reference sequence). This CDR3 reads CAWSVIGGGNQPQHF. CDR3 DNA: TGTGCCTGGAGTGTAATAGGGGGCGGCAATCAGCCCCAGCATTTT.

This chain joins TRBV24-1 and TRBJ2-3, with 9 bases identical to TRBD1. The ends lost 3 bases at V and 6 bases at J; junction bases unmatched: 12. Germline-derived CDR1 and CDR2 are KGHDR and SFDVKD. This CDR3 has 17 amino acids. The CDR3 protein is CATSDRTGDATYDTQYF. The CDR3, as DNA: TGTGCCACCAGTGATAGGACAGGGGACGCCACATACGATACGCAGTATTTT.

V usage is TRBV10-3 and J usage is TRBJ1-1; D is ambiguous. Germline V lookup: CDR1 ENHRY, CDR2 SYGVKD. This CDR3 comprises 16 residues. The ends were cut back, 2 bases at V and 0 bases at J, with 13 bases in the middle. CDR3 region: CAISEGEWPLNTEAFF. In DNA, the CDR3 is TGTGCCATCAGTGAGGGTGAATGGCCCTTGAACACTGAAGCTTTCTTT.